Listed here is a single TCR beta chain. The data belong to a study of T cell responses to AZD1222 COVID-19 vaccine. Assay: immunoSEQ multiplex PCR; the TCRdb copy retains only in-frame clones and omits some. The repertoire holds about 140,000 clones, with 92% as singletons. The CDR3 is made up of 11 amino acids. Trimming removed 7 bases at V and 4 bases at J, with 4 bases between. Germline V CDR1 and CDR2: MDHEN, SYDVKM. The chain carries TRBV28 and TRBJ2-2; D not certain. The sample in question was peripheral blood, obtained on day 0 of AZD1222 vaccination. This receptor was identified in an adult in good health. The CDR3 region has the DNA TGTGCCAGCAAGGTCACCGGGGAGCTGTTTTTT. Encoded protein: CASKVTGELFF.